Listed below are T cell receptor beta chains from one sample, sequenced in a study of OX40 agonist ivuxolimab in advanced cancers. The protocol was immunoSEQ multiplex PCR, while the TCRdb copy is restricted to in-frame clones and leaves out a portion. The sample lists under 100,000 clones, about 88% seen once, with 0.72% in the top ten. The sample consisted of CD4+ or CD8+ T cells sorted from blood, taken in a trial of the OX40 agonist ivuxolimab. Receptors originate from an adult with an advanced solid tumor such as melanoma, head and neck, liver or kidney cancer. Each CDR3 is given with its conserved first and last residue. The order of the fields is V gene, D gene, J gene, clone size, CDR3 DNA, CDR3 protein. D genes are given only for firm matches. Clone size is not always given. Where it is, it says once, few, many or a class for expanded clones.

>TRBV5-5|TRBD2|TRBJ2-1|NA
TGTGCCAGCAGCCCACTAGCGGGGGGCTCCTACAATGAGCAGTTCTTC
CASSPLAGGSYNEQFF
>TRBV29-1|NA|TRBJ1-5|NA
TGCAGCGTTGCAGGGATGGGGAATCAGCCCCAGCATTTT
CSVAGMGNQPQHF
>TRBV4-1|TRBD1|TRBJ2-1|NA
TGCGCCAGCAGCCATATCAGGGGGAAGCAGTTCTTC
CASSHIRGKQFF
>TRBV28|NA|TRBJ2-1|NA
TGTGCCAGCAGCTTGATGGGACCAAAGAATGAGCAGTTCTTC
CASSLMGPKNEQFF
>TRBV7-9|NA|TRBJ2-3|NA
TGTGCCAGCAGCTTAGTAGGGCTTGCGCAGTATTTT
CASSLVGLAQYF
>TRBV2|TRBD2|TRBJ2-5|NA
TGTGCCAGCAGGGGGACTAGCGGGAGTAGGGGGGAGACCCAGTACTTC
CASRGTSGSRGETQYF
>TRBV7-9|NA|TRBJ2-1|NA
TGTGCCAGCAGCCTTTCGGACAGAAGGAGTAATGAGCAGTTCTTC
CASSLSDRRSNEQFF
>TRBV7-6|NA|TRBJ2-2|NA
TGTGCCAGCAGCCCCGACAGGGAGGGATCCACCGGGGAGCTGTTTTTT
CASSPDREGSTGELFF
>TRBV10-3|NA|TRBJ1-1|NA
TGTGCCATCAGCGGTCAGCCGAACACTGAAGCTTTCTTT
CAISGQPNTEAFF
>TRBV6-5|TRBD1|TRBJ1-5|NA
TGTGCCAGCTCAAGACAGGGTGGCAATCAGCCCCAGCATTTT
CASSRQGGNQPQHF
>TRBV11-3|NA|TRBJ1-2|once
TGTGCCAGCAGCTTAGATCTCAAAAGTGGGGCTAACTATGGCTACACCTTC
CASSLDLKSGANYGYTF
>TRBV6-5|NA|TRBJ1-1|NA
TGTGCCAGCAGATCGGAGGTGGTGTCTGAAGCTTTCTTT
CASRSEVVSEAFF
>TRBV13|NA|TRBJ1-2|NA
TGTGCCAGCCGTCGAAACCAGGGGGGCTACACCTTC
CASRRNQGGYTF
>TRBV2|TRBD2|TRBJ2-2|NA
TGTGCCAGCAGTTTTAGCGGGGGGAACACCGGGGAGCTGTTTTTT
CASSFSGGNTGELFF
>TRBV7-8|TRBD1|TRBJ1-3|NA
TGTGCCAGCAGCCCTCGGACAGGTTCTGGAAACACCATATATTTT
CASSPRTGSGNTIYF
>TRBV5-6|NA|TRBJ1-3|NA
TGTGCCAGCAGCATCCGGACAGTCTCTGGAAACACCATATATTTT
CASSIRTVSGNTIYF
>TRBV7-2|NA|TRBJ1-1|NA
TGTGCCAGCAGCTTAGCGAACAGGAACACTGAAGCTTTCTTT
CASSLANRNTEAFF
>TRBV19|NA|TRBJ1-2|NA
TGTGCCAGTAGCCTCGTGAGGGCTGGGGGCTACACCTTC
CASSLVRAGGYTF
>TRBV5-6|NA|TRBJ2-7|NA
TGTGCCAGCAGCTTGACCGGCCACGAGGATTACGAGCAGTACTTC
CASSLTGHEDYEQYF
>TRBV9|TRBD2|TRBJ2-1|once
TGTGCCAGCAGCGTAGTTGACCTAGCGGCAAATGAGCAGTTCTTC
CASSVVDLAANEQFF
>TRBV6-1|TRBD2|TRBJ2-7|NA
TGTGCCAGCAGTGAAAGCGGACTAGCGGGATACCGGGAGTACTTC
CASSESGLAGYREYF
>TRBV6-6|TRBD2|TRBJ2-3|once
TGTGCCAGCAGTTCCCCGACTAGCCGGGCAGATACGCAGTATTTT
CASSSPTSRADTQYF
>TRBV29-1|NA|TRBJ2-3|NA
TGCAGCGTGAAATCGGGGGCCGGCACAGATACGCAGTATTTT
CSVKSGAGTDTQYF
>TRBV6-1|NA|TRBJ1-2|NA
TGTGCCAGCAGTGCTGACGGGTCAGGCTATGGCTACACCTTC
CASSADGSGYGYTF
>TRBV27|NA|TRBJ2-7|NA
TGTGCCAGCAGCCATACAGGACTGGGTGGCTACGAGCAGTACTTC
CASSHTGLGGYEQYF
>TRBV7-9|NA|TRBJ1-2|once
TGTGCCAGCAGTCGGGGCTTTGGCTACACCTTC
CASSRGFGYTF
>TRBV5-4|NA|TRBJ2-2|NA
TGTGCCAGCAGCTTGGAGTTCACCGGGGAGCTGTTTTTT
CASSLEFTGELFF
>TRBV19|NA|TRBJ1-5|once
TGTGCCAGTAGTACGAACAGCAACCAGCCCCAGCATTTT
CASSTNSNQPQHF
>TRBV11-2|NA|TRBJ1-3|once
TGTGCCAGCAGCACAAGCGGAAACACCATATATTTT
CASSTSGNTIYF
>TRBV6-5|NA|TRBJ1-1|NA
TGTGCCAGCAGTCGCGAACTGAAAGGCACTGAAGCTTTCTTT
CASSRELKGTEAFF
>TRBV18|NA|TRBJ1-5|NA
TGTGCCAGCTCACCGCGGGATAATCAGCCCCAGCATTTT
CASSPRDNQPQHF
>TRBV7-2|NA|TRBJ1-3|few
TGTGCCAGCAGCAGAGCCTCACAGGGAACTGGAAACACCATATATTTT
CASSRASQGTGNTIYF
>TRBV7-2|NA|TRBJ1-2|NA
TGTGCCAGCAGCTTAGTATCCAGGGAGGGTGGCTACACCTTC
CASSLVSREGGYTF
>TRBV4-1|TRBD1|TRBJ1-1|NA
TGCGCCAGCAGCCCCAAAACCCCGGGACAGGGGGTCACTGAAGCTTTCTTT
CASSPKTPGQGVTEAFF
>TRBV6-5|NA|TRBJ2-5|NA
TGTGCCAGCAGTTACCACAGGGATACGGCGAAAGAGACCCAGTACTTC
CASSYHRDTAKETQYF
>TRBV6-5|TRBD1|TRBJ1-1|NA
TGTGCCAGCAGACCTCTTGGGACAGGGAAAACTGAAGCTTTCTTT
CASRPLGTGKTEAFF
>TRBV9|TRBD2|TRBJ2-4|NA
TGTGCCAGCAGCGTAGGGAGCGGGAGATGGAACATTCAGTACTTC
CASSVGSGRWNIQYF
>TRBV15|NA|TRBJ2-1|NA
TGTGCCACCAGCAGTGCTCCTTTACAGGATGAGCAGTTCTTC
CATSSAPLQDEQFF
>TRBV2|NA|TRBJ1-3|NA
TGTGCCAGCAGTGCCAGGCCCGGTGGCCACTCTGGAAACACCATATATTTT
CASSARPGGHSGNTIYF